This T cell receptor (beta chain) stems from a study of blood T cell repertoires in COVID-19. Study overall: T cells, B-cell-depleted T cells, or PBMCs supplied cDNA or gDNA.

Authors' methods: Estimates of nucleated cell counts were drawn from the amplification of reference gene primers. The repertoire was sequenced with immunoSEQ multiplex PCR; TCRdb's copy has only in-frame clones and lacks some. The V and J calls and the clone size are those of that table, but D and trimming were determined from the DNA. The sample consists of 110,000 or so clones, around 77% of them appearing once. The sample comprised peripheral blood. The TCR comes from a human donor in a cohort sampled during active COVID-19.

The CDR3 DNA sequence: TGTGCCAGCAGCTCGGGACTCCAAGCTTTCTTT. Amino acid sequence: CASSSGLQAFF. The chain carries TRBV11-3 and TRBJ1-1, with TRBD1 as a possible D gene (5 bases). The germline CDR1 and CDR2 sequences are SGHNT and YENEEA. The CDR3 consists of 11 residues. V shed 4 bases and J shed 9 bases, with 9 bases lying between them.